A selection of T cell receptor beta chains follows, all from one sample in a study of control samples from healthy donors and cancer patients. Method: immunoSEQ multiplex PCR; TCRdb's copy keeps in-frame clones and lacks some. The sample carries about 120,000 clones, more than 90% recorded once. The source material was blood. The source is a man in his late teens or twenties in good health. The CDR3 runs from the conserved cysteine through the conserved F or W. D genes are given only for firm matches. Rows give clone size only sometimes, using once, few, many, or a class for an expanded clone.

d_call	v_call	j_call	clone_size	cdr3_nt	cdr3_aa
TRBD1	TRBV6-4	TRBJ2-3	.	TGTGCCAGCAGTGCCGGGACAGGGGAAGCAGATACGCAGTATTTT	CASSAGTGEADTQYF
TRBD1	TRBV11-1	TRBJ1-1	.	TGTGCCAGCAGCACCCGGACAGGATCCGCTGAAGCTTTCTTT	CASSTRTGSAEAFF
.	TRBV7-9	TRBJ2-3	.	TGTGCCAGCAGCTTAGAAGTCGGAAAAGGCGGCTCTCCGCAGTATTTT	CASSLEVGKGGSPQYF
TRBD1	TRBV30	TRBJ2-3	.	TGTGCCTGGAACCCCAGACAGGGGCTAAATACGCAGTATTTT	CAWNPRQGLNTQYF
TRBD1	TRBV6-5	TRBJ2-7	.	TGTGCCAGCAGTTACTGGGGGACAGACTACGAGCAGTACTTC	CASSYWGTDYEQYF
.	TRBV5-5	TRBJ1-4	.	TGTGCCAGCAGCCCTACAAAGACAGGTCTTTCCGGAAAACTGTTTTTT	CASSPTKTGLSGKLFF
.	TRBV9	TRBJ1-1	.	TGTGCCAGCAGTGCAGGAGGCACTGAAGCTTTCTTT	CASSAGGTEAFF
TRBD2	TRBV7-3	TRBJ2-2	.	TGTGCCAGCAGCCTGTCCGGGACTAGCGGGGGGTACGGCACCGGGGAGCTGTTTTTT	CASSLSGTSGGYGTGELFF
TRBD1	TRBV5-1	TRBJ2-1	few	TGCGCCAGCAGCTTGAGTCCGACAGGGTACAATGAGCAGTTCTTC	CASSLSPTGYNEQFF
.	TRBV9	TRBJ1-4	.	TGTGCCAGCAGCACCAGCAGGGGTCCCAATGAAAAACTGTTTTTT	CASSTSRGPNEKLFF
.	TRBV4-1	TRBJ2-3	.	TGCGCCAGCAGCCGTGGACAAATTTTCACAGATACGCAGTATTTT	CASSRGQIFTDTQYF
TRBD2	TRBV7-9	TRBJ2-5	.	TGTGCCAGCAGCCTTGTGTTAGCGGGGCACAAGGGGGAGACCCAGTACTTC	CASSLVLAGHKGETQYF
.	TRBV12-3/TRBV12-4	TRBJ2-5	.	TGTGCCAGCAGTTTCGTCGGTAGAGAGACCCAGTACTTC	CASSFVGRETQYF
TRBD1	TRBV3-1/TRBV3-2	TRBJ2-7	.	TGTGCCAGCAGCCGCTTAGGGGACAGAAAAGAGCAGTACTTC	CASSRLGDRKEQYF
.	TRBV5-5	TRBJ2-7	.	TGTGCCAGCAGCCCCGGACGTCCCTACGAGCAGTACTTC	CASSPGRPYEQYF
.	TRBV6-2/TRBV6-3	TRBJ2-2	.	TGTGCCAGCAGCCAGAGGAGGTGGGGCACCGGGGAGCTGTTTTTT	CASSQRRWGTGELFF
.	TRBV4-2	TRBJ1-3	few	TGTGCCAGCAGCCAAGTAGGGACATCTGCGTCTGGAAACACCATATATTTT	CASSQVGTSASGNTIYF
.	TRBV9	TRBJ1-5	.	TGTGCCAGCAGCGTACGCAGGGGTTATCAGCCCCAGCATTTT	CASSVRRGYQPQHF
.	TRBV7-3	TRBJ2-2	.	TGTGCCAGCAGCCCCCCGTTGGGGTTGGGGAACACCGGGGAGCTGTTTTTT	CASSPPLGLGNTGELFF
TRBD1	TRBV7-9	TRBJ2-1	.	TGTGCCAGCAGCTCAGCGGCCCTGACAGGGGGCCTAAACAATGAGCAGTTCTTC	CASSSAALTGGLNNEQFF
.	TRBV21-1	TRBJ1-1	.	TGTGCCAGCAGCAAAGAGTTTCACAGGCACACTGAAGCTTTCTTT	CASSKEFHRHTEAFF
.	TRBV27	TRBJ1-4	.	TGTGCCAGCAGTTTAGCCGGACGGCCTAATGAAAAACTGTTTTTT	CASSLAGRPNEKLFF
TRBD2	TRBV29-1	TRBJ2-1	.	TGCAGCGTTACCCTGCCTAGGGGACTAGCGGGGGGGGGCGATGAGCAGTTCTTC	CSVTLPRGLAGGGDEQFF
.	TRBV3-1/TRBV3-2	TRBJ1-2	.	TGTGCCAGCAGCCCCCAGGGGATCCCCCTATATGGCTACACCTTC	CASSPQGIPLYGYTF
.	TRBV6-1	TRBJ2-2	.	TGTGCCAGCAGTGAAGGGTTTCGCACCGGGGAGCTGTTTTTT	CASSEGFRTGELFF
.	TRBV2	TRBJ2-5	.	TGTGCCAGCAGTCGGGGTCTTCAAGAGACCCAGTACTTC	CASSRGLQETQYF
.	TRBV23-1	TRBJ1-2	.	TGCGCCAGCAGCCAATCAGGAGGCTACACCTTC	CASSQSGGYTF
TRBD1	TRBV5-4	TRBJ2-3	.	TGTGCCAGCAGCCGCGGACAGGGGGCTAGCACAGATACGCAGTATTTT	CASSRGQGASTDTQYF
TRBD1	TRBV7-9	TRBJ2-1	.	TGTGCCAGCAGCTTATACGGGTTGGGGACAGGGGAAGGCAATGAGCAGTTCTTC	CASSLYGLGTGEGNEQFF
.	TRBV2	TRBJ1-3	once	TGTGCCAGCAGTGAGGACTCCTTGGGCACCATATATTTT	CASSEDSLGTIYF
TRBD1	TRBV18	TRBJ1-5	.	TGTGCCAGCTCACCACCCGGGACAGGGGGCACGGAGCCCCAGCATTTT	CASSPPGTGGTEPQHF
.	TRBV5-6	TRBJ2-1	once	TGTGCCAGCAGCCCCATCGGTAACAATGAGCAGTTCTTC	CASSPIGNNEQFF
.	TRBV9	TRBJ2-7	.	TGTGCCAGCAGCGCCACCGGACACTCTAAAGAGCAGTACTTC	CASSATGHSKEQYF